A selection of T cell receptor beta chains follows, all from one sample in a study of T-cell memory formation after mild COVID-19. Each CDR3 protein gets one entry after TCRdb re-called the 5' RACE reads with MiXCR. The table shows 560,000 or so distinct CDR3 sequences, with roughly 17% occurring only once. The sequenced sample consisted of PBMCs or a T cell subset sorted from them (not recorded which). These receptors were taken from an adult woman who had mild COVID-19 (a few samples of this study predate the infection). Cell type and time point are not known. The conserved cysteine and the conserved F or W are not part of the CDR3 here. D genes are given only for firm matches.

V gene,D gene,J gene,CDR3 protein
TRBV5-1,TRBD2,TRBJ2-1,ASRGGRIDNEQF
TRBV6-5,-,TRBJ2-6,ASSYELSSSGVVLT
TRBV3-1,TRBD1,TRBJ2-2,ASSSRDRGRVGELF
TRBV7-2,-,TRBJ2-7,ASSPPHGPYEQY
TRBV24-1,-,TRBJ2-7,ATIGTYEQY
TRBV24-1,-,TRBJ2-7,ATSERGYEQY
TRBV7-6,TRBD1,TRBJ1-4,ASSPGTGGEKLF
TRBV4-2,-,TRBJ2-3,ASSQRASVTDTQY
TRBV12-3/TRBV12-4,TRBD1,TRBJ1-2,ASRRASGTGYLGYT
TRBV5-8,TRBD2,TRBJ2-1,ASSLASGRSWGNNEQF
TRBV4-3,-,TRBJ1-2,ASSQSTSGAGYGYT
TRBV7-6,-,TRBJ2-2,ASSLVGAGPNTGELF
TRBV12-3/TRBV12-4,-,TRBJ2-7,ASSTNDRYEQY
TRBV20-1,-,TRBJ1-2,SAFQGNYGYT
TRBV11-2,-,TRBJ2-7,ASSLGELAYEQY
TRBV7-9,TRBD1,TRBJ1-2,ASSSAGQGYGYT
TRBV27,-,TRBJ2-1,ASSSSGTPHNEQF
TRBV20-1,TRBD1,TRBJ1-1,SARAQQGAGAEAF
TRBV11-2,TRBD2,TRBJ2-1,ASSFLLAQDEQF
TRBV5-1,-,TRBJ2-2,ASSLSGTGELF
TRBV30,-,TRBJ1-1,AWRDTGYTEAF
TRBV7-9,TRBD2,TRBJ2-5,ASSTLHRGTSGGVMRETQY
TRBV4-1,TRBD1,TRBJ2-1,ASSPLTGGRNEQF
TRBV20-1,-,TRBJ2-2,SATGPGTTGRTGELF
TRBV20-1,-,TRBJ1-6,SARNGGEGSPLH
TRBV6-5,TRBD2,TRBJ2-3,ASSYLTATRPGGLAPDTQY
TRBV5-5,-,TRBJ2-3,ASSVGVSHTDTQY
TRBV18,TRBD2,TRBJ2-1,ASSPRGVTYNEQF
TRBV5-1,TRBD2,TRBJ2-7,ASSLERGIYEQY
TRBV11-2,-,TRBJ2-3,ASSRIWNPTDTQY
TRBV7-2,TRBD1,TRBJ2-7,ASSLARTGAGSEQY
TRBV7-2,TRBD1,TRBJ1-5,ASSLARTGGNQPQH
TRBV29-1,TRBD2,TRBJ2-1,SVEGGLAGGNEQF
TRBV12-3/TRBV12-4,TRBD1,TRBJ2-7,ASSFRIGGTGASISYEQY
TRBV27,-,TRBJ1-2,ASSWETNYGYT
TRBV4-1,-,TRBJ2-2,ASSQDEGSGADTGELF
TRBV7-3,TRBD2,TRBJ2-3,ASSTGLAGGPGDTQY
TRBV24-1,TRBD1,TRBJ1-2,ATSATGQPSNYGYT
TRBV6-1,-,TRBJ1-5,ASTLGYQPQH
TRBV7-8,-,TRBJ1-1,ASSLSGGPEAF
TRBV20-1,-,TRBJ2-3,SAINPRFRGPKRPTDTQY
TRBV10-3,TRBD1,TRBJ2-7,AISEGDSQFYYEQY
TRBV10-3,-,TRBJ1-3,AISELGQNIY
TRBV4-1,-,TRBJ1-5,ASSPLERGSNQPQH
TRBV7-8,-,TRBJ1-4,ASSFGHATNEKLF
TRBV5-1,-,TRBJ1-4,ASSLSVHKTATNEKLF
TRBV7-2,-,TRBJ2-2,ASSTQGGDTGELF
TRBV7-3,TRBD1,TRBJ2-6,ASSSGTGRSGANVLT
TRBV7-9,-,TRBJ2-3,ASIPPSSHSTDTQY
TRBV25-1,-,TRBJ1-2,ASSAPYGYT
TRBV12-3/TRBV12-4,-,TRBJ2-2,ASSTAMRSNTGELF
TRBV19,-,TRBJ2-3,ASSISLLDTQY
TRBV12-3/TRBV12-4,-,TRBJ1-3,ASSLRGQVSGNTIY